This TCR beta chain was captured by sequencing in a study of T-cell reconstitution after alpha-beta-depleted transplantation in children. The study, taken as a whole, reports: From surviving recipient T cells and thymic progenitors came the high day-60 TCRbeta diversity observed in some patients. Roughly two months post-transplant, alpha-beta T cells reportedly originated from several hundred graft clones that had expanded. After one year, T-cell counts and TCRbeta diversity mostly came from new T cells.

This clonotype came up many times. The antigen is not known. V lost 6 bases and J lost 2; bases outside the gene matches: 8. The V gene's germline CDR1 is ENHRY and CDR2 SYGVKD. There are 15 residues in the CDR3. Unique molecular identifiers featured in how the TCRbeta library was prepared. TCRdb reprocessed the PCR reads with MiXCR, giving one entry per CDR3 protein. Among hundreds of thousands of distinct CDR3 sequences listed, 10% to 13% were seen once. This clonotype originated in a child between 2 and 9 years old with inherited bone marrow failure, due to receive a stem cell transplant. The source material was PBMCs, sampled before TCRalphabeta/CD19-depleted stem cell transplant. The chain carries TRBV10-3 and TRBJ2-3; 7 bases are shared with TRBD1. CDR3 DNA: TGTGCCATCAGCGCAACAGGGGTCACCACAGATACGCAGTATTTT. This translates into CAISATGVTTDTQYF.